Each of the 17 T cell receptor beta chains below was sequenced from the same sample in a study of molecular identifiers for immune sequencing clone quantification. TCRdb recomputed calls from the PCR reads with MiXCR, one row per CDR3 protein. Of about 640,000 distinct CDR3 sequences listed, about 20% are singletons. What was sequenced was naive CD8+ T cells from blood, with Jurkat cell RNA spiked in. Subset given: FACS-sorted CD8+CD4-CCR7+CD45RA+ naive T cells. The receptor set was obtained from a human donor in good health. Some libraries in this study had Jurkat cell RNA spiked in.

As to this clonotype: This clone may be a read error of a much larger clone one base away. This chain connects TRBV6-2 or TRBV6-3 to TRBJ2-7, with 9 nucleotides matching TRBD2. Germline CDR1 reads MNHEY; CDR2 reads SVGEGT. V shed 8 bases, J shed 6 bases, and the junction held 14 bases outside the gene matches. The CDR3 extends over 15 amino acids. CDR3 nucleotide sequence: TGTGCCAGCTTTCGTGTAGGACTAGCGAAGCTCGAGCAGTACTTC. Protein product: CASFRVGLAKLEQYF.

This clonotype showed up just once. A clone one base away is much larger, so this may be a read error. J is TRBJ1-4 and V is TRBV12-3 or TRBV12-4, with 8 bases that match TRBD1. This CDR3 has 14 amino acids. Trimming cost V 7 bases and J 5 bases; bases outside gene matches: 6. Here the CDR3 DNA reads TGTGCCAGCACCGAACAGGGGGGGAATGAAAAACTGTTTTTT. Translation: CASTEQGGNEKLFF.

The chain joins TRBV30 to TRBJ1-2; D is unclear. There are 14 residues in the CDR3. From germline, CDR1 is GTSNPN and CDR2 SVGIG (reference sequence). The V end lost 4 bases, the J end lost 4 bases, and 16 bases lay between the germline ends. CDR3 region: CAWKVRAPGYGYTF. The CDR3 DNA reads TGTGCCTGGAAGGTCCGAGCTCCAGGCTATGGCTACACCTTC.

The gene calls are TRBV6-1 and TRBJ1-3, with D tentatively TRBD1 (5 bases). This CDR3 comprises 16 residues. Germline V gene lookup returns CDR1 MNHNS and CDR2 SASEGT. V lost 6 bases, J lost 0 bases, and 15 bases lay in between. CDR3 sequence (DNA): TGTGCCAGCAGCCCTCAGGGTGAAAACTCTGGAAACACCATATATTTT. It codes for CASSPQGENSGNTIYF.

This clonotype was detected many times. The CDR3: CASRGQGDYEQYF. The CDR3 region has the DNA TGTGCCAGCAGAGGACAGGGAGACTACGAGCAGTACTTC. V is TRBV6-2 or TRBV6-3 and J is TRBJ2-7, with TRBD1 matching 8 bases. Trimming took 6 bases from V and 3 from J; bases not matched to a gene: 4. The length of the CDR3 is 13 residues. The germline gives CDR1 MNHEY, CDR2 SVGEGT.

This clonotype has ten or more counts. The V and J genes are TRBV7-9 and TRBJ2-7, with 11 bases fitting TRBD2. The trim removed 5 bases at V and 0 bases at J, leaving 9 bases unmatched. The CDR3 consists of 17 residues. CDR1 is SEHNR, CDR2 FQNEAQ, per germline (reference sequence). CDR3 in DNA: TGTGCCAGCAGCCCACCGACCGGGACTAGCGGCTCCTACGAGCAGTACTTC. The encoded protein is CASSPPTGTSGSYEQYF.

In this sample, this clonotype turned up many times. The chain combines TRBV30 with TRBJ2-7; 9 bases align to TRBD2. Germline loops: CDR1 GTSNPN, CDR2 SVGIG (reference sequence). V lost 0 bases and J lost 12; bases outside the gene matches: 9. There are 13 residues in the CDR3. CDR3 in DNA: TGTGCCTGGAGTGTAGTAGCGGGGGCACCTAGGTACTTC. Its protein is CAWSVVAGAPRYF.

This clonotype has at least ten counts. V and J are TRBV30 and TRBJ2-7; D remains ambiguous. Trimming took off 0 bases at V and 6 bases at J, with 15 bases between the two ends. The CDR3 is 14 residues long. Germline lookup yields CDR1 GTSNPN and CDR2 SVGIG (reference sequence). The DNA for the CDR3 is TGTGCCTGGAGTGTAGGCTCAGTATCTAGCGAGCAGTACTTC. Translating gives CAWSVGSVSSEQYF.

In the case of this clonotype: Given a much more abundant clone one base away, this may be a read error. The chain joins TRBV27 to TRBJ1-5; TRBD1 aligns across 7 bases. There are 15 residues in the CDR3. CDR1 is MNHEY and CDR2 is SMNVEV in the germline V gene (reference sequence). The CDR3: CASSFTGESNQPRHF. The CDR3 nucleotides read TGTGCCAGCAGTTTTACAGGGGAGAGCAATCAGCCCCGGCATTTT.

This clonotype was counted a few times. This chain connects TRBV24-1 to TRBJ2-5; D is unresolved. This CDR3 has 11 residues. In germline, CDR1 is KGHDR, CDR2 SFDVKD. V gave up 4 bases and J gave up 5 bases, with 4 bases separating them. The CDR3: CATSEGETQYF. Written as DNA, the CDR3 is TGTGCCACCAGTGAAGGGGAGACCCAGTACTTC.

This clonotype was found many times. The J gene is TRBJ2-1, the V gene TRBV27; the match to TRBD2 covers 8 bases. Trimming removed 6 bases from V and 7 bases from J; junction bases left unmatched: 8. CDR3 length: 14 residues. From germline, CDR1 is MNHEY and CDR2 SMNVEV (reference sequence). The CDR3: CASSPSGGANEQFF. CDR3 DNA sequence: TGTGCCAGCAGCCCGTCCGGGGGGGCTAATGAGCAGTTCTTC.

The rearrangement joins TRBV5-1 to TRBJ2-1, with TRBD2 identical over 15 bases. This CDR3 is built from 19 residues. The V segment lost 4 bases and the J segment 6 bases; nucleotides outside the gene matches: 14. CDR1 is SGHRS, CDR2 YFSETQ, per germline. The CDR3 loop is CASSPGLAGGPVTSNEQFF. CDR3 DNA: TGCGCCAGCAGCCCCGGACTAGCGGGAGGGCCTGTTACTTCCAATGAGCAGTTCTTC.

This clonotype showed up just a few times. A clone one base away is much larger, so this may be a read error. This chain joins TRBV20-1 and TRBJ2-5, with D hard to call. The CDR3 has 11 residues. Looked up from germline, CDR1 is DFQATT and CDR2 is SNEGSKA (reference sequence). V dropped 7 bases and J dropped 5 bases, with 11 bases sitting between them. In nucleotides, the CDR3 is TGCAGTGGCCAAGAGCATGAGACCCAGTACTTC. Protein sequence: CSGQEHETQYF.

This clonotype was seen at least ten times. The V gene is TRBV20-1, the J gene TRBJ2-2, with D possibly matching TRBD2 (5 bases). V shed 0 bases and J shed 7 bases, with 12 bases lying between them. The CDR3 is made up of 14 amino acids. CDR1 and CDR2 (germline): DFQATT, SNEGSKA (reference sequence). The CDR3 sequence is CSARDWMGSGELFF. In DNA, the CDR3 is TGCAGTGCTAGAGATTGGATGGGGAGCGGGGAGCTGTTTTTT.

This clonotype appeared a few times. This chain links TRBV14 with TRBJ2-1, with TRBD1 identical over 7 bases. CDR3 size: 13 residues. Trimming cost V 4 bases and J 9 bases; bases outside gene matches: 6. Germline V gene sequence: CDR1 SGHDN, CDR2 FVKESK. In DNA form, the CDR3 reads TGTGCCAGCAGCCTGACAGGGTACGGTGAGCAGTTCTTC. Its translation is CASSLTGYGEQFF. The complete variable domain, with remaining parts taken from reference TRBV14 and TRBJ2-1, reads EAGVTQFPSHSVIEKGQTVTLRCDPISGHDNLYWYRRVMGKEIKFLLHFVKESKQDESGMPNNRFLAERTGGTYSTLKVQPAELEDSGVYFCASSLTGYGEQFFGPGTRLTVL.

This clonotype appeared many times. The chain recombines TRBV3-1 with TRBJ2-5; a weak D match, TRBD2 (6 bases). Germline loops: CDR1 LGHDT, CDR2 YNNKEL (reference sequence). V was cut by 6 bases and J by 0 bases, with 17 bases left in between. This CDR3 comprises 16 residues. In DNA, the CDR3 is TGTGCCAGCAGATCGGTGGGCCTAGCGTACCAAGAGACCCAGTACTTC. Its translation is CASRSVGLAYQETQYF.

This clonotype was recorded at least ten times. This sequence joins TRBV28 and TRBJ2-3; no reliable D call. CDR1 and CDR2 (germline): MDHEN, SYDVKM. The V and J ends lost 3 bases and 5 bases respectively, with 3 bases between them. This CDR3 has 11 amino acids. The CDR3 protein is CASSFRDTQYF. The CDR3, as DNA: TGTGCCAGCAGTTTTCGAGATACGCAGTATTTT.